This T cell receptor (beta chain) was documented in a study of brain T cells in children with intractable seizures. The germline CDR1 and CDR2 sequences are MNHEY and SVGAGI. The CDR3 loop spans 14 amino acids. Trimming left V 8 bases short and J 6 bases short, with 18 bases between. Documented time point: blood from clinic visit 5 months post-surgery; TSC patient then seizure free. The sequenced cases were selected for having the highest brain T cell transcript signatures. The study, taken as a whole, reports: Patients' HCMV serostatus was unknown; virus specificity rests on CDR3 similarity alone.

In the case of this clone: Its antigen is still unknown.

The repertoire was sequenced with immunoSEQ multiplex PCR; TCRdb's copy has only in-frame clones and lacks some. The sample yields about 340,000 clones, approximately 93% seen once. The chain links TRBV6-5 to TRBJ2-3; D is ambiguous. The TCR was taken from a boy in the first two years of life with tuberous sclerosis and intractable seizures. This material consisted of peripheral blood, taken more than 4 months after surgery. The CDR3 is CASSFPGASDTQYF. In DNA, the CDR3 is TGTGCCAGCTCCTTTCCAGGAGCGTCCGATACGCAGTATTTT.